This record concerns one T cell receptor beta chain sequence. Its cognate antigen is unknown. This entry is derived from a study of shared clonotypes between healthy human individuals. Study overall: Donor composition was a couple of women and a few men, aged 18 to 49. There were three CD4 naive, three CD4 memory, two CD8 naive and one CD8 memory plates per donor. Whole-study results and caveats: Memory subsets generally showed lower estimated richness than naive subsets. Exclusively blood specimens were collected; tissue repertoires likely differ.

There are 13 residues in the CDR3. Trimming stripped 4 bases from V and 5 bases from J, with 12 bases between. Looked up from germline, CDR1 is SGHTS and CDR2 is YDEGEE. Libraries were prepared by immunoSEQ multiplex PCR; TCRdb keeps only in-frame clonotypes and omits some of them. The sample yields some 2.1 million clones, roughly 95% seen once. Sample: naive CD4+ T cells sorted from blood. Subset noted: CD45RA+ positively selected. This receptor was obtained from a man younger than 35 in good health. The chain employs TRBV5-8 and TRBJ1-2; the D gene is possibly TRBD1 (5 bases). The CDR3 reads CASSPGLRYGYTF. DNA of the CDR3: TGTGCCAGCAGCCCGGGACTCCGGTATGGCTACACCTTC.